This TCR beta chain was captured in a study of PD-1 blockade in classical Hodgkin lymphoma. Study observations and caveats: Diversity in CD4+ TCRs, unlike that measured in CD8+ TCRs, had risen significantly by C4D1. Causes of the repertoire differences remain undefined, possibly disease activity or prior therapy. A reduction in baseline TCR diversity was reportedly seen in newly diagnosed patients relative to healthy donors.

About this clone: Its target is not known.

The repertoire was sequenced with immunoSEQ multiplex PCR; TCRdb's copy has only in-frame clones and lacks some. There are around 18,000 clones in the sample; 70% occur only once, and roughly 2.6% lies in the top ten. Germline CDR1 SGHVS, CDR2 FQNEAQ. The V and J ends lost 1 base and 7 bases, in that order; junction bases with no gene match: 7. The CDR3 runs to 15 residues. The time point here: cycle 4 day 1 (C4D1), after less than 7 weeks of nivolumab. Every patient relapsed after autologous stem cell transplantation, and brentuximab vedotin exposure varied. Purified CD4+ T cells were obtained from thawed PBMCs through magnetic negative selection.

This rearrangement joins TRBV7-8 to TRBJ2-7; 10 nucleotides match TRBD2. The source was CD4+ T cells from blood, collected before the fourth cycle of nivolumab. This TCR was recovered from a human donor with classical Hodgkin lymphoma. The CDR3 is CASSLGPGLAREQYF. CDR3 sequence (DNA): TGTGCCAGCAGCTTAGGCCCGGGACTAGCGAGGGAGCAGTACTTC.